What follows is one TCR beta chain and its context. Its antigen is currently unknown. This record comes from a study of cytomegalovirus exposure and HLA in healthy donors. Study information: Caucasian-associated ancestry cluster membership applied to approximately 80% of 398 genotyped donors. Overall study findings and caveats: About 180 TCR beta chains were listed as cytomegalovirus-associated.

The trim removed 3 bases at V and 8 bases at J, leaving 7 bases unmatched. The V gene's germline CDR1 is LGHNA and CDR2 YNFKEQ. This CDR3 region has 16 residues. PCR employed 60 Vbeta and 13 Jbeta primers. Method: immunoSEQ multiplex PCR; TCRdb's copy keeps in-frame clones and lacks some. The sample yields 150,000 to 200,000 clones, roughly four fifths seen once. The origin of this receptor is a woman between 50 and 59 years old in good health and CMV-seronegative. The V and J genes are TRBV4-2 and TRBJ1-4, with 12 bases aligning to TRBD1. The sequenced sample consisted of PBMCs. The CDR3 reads CASSQRTGTGGEKLFF. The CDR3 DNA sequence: TGTGCCAGCAGCCAGAGAACCGGGACAGGGGGCGAAAAACTGTTTTTT.